A single T cell receptor (beta chain) is shown here with its context. Antigen specificity is unknown. The TCR cDNA carried a universal primer site and UMIs from 5'RACE template switching. Each CDR3 protein is one row after TCRdb ran MiXCR on the 5' RACE reads. The repertoire consists of some 600,000 distinct CDR3 sequences, with 10% to 15% occurring once and the leading ten covering 15%. The data originate from a study of T cells after yellow fever vaccination. Study outcomes and limitations: At 95% to 98% for CD4 and approximately 88% for CD8, most primary-vaccination clones showed up again after the booster.

Sample: PBMCs, taken on the day of the yellow fever booster vaccination. This clonotype originated in a young man who received the YFV17D yellow fever vaccine.

The CDR3 sequence is CASRRSGGYQETQYF. As DNA, the CDR3 is TGTGCCAGCAGGAGGTCAGGGGGGTACCAAGAGACCCAGTACTTC. The chain links TRBV28 to TRBJ2-5; D may be TRBD1 (7 bases). The CDR3 spans 15 residues. In germline, CDR1 is MDHEN, CDR2 SYDVKM. V dropped 6 bases and J dropped 0 bases, with 14 bases sitting between them.